The rows below give T cell receptor beta chains drawn from one sample of a study of regulatory T cells in long-lasting Graves disease. A single record per CDR3 protein comes from TCRdb applying MiXCR to the multiplex PCR reads. This table holds 400,000 to 500,000 distinct CDR3 sequences, approximately 22% found once. The sample in question was peripheral blood mononuclear cells (PBMCs), obtained when the disease was refractory, from a patient treated with antithyroid drugs. These receptor sequences come from a female donor with Graves disease. CDR3s include the opening cysteine and the closing phenylalanine or tryptophan. Fields, in order: D gene, V gene, J gene, clone size, CDR3 DNA, CDR3 protein. The D gene is left open where the match is weak. Clone sizes are given selectively: once, few, many, or a class where the clone is expanded.

NA	TRBV3-1	TRBJ2-5	NA	TGTGCCAGCAGCCAAGTGGGCCCAGAGACCCAGTACTTC	CASSQVGPETQYF
TRBD2	TRBV27	TRBJ2-4	many	TGTGCCAGCAAAACCCTGGGGCTAGCGGGAGATATGGACATTCAGTACTTC	CASKTLGLAGDMDIQYF
NA	TRBV6-1	TRBJ1-4	many	TGTGCCAGCCTTCCCCCGGGGGGGGGAAAACTGTTTTTT	CASLPPGGGKLFF
NA	TRBV29-1	TRBJ2-5	few	TGCAGCGTTAACAGGGCATACCAAGAGACCCAGTACTTC	CSVNRAYQETQYF
TRBD1	TRBV27	TRBJ1-5	many	TGTGCCAGCAGTTTATCGATGACAGGGAAACAGCCCCAGCATTTT	CASSLSMTGKQPQHF
TRBD2	TRBV3-1	TRBJ2-2	NA	TGTGCCAGCAGCCCCCGGCTAGCGGGGAACACCGGGGAGCTGTTTTTT	CASSPRLAGNTGELFF
TRBD2	TRBV20-1	TRBJ2-5	NA	TGCAGTGCTAGAGCCATCCTAGCGGGAGAAGAGACCCAGTACTTC	CSARAILAGEETQYF
TRBD1	TRBV29-1	TRBJ2-7	few	TGCAGCGTAGCACCGACAGGGCGCGAGCAGTACTTC	CSVAPTGREQYF
TRBD1	TRBV19	TRBJ1-5	NA	TGTGCCAGTACCGTATCAGGGGGCAGTCAGCCCCAGCATTTT	CASTVSGGSQPQHF
TRBD2	TRBV7-3	TRBJ2-2	many	TGTGCCAGCAGCTTAGGGGTGACTAGCGGGCTCACCGGGGAGCTGTTTTTT	CASSLGVTSGLTGELFF
TRBD1	TRBV7-9	TRBJ2-5	many	TGTGCCAGCAGCTTTTCTCAGGGGGACGGAGAGACCCAGTACTTC	CASSFSQGDGETQYF
TRBD2	TRBV20-1	TRBJ2-2	NA	TGCAGTGCTAGAGTGCGGGAGGCTCCCGGGGAGCTGTTTTTT	CSARVREAPGELFF
NA	TRBV29-1	TRBJ1-3	NA	TGCAGCGTTGGTGGAGGGAGTATCAACACCATATATTTT	CSVGGGSINTIYF
NA	TRBV10-3	TRBJ2-7	many	TGTGCCATCAGTGAGAACCGGGACGGAACCTACGAGCAGTACTTC	CAISENRDGTYEQYF
TRBD1	TRBV6-2/TRBV6-3	TRBJ1-2	NA	TGTGCCAGCAGTTACGGGGGGGACAGCCCTGGCTACACCTTC	CASSYGGDSPGYTF
NA	TRBV20-1	TRBJ1-2	NA	TGCAGTGCTAGCCAGGGTCTCTATGGCTACACCTTC	CSASQGLYGYTF
NA	TRBV2	TRBJ2-5	many	TGTGCCAGCCTCGGGGGTAGCGCCGAGACCCAGTACTTC	CASLGGSAETQYF
TRBD1	TRBV3-1	TRBJ1-2	many	TGTGCCAGCAGCCAACCTGGGGACAGGGTGGATGGCTACACCTTC	CASSQPGDRVDGYTF
TRBD2	TRBV28	TRBJ2-7	many	TGTGCCAGCAGTTTGAGGGGCGGGAGGTCCTCCCCAAGGACGCAGTACTTC	CASSLRGGRSSPRTQYF
TRBD2	TRBV10-3	TRBJ2-7	NA	TGTGCCATCAGTGAGTCGAAGAGGACTAGCGGGAAAGACGAGCAGTACTTC	CAISESKRTSGKDEQYF
NA	TRBV4-1	TRBJ2-2	few	TGCGCCAGCAGCCTTTATTGGCTCGAGGCTCAAGGGACCGGGGAGCTGTTTTTT	CASSLYWLEAQGTGELFF
NA	TRBV3-1	TRBJ2-2	NA	TGTGCCAGCAGCCAAGTAGGTACCGGGGAGCTGTTTTTT	CASSQVGTGELFF
NA	TRBV2	TRBJ2-7	many	TGTGCCAGCAGTAGTAGACGGGGCAACATCTTC	CASSSRRGNIF
NA	TRBV5-4	TRBJ2-7	NA	TGTGCCAGCAGCGGAGAACAGGGCTACGAGCAGTACTTC	CASSGEQGYEQYF
NA	TRBV20-1	TRBJ1-5	NA	TGCAGTGCCCAGCGGGGCAATCAGCCCCAGCATTTT	CSAQRGNQPQHF
TRBD1	TRBV12-3/TRBV12-4	TRBJ1-1	many	TGTGCCAGCAGTTTCTTAAGGGACAGGGGGGACCAGAGAATGAACACTGAAGCTTTCTTT	CASSFLRDRGDQRMNTEAFF
NA	TRBV19	TRBJ1-2	many	TGTGCCAGTAGTATGAGTAGTACTAACTATGGCTACACCTTC	CASSMSSTNYGYTF
NA	TRBV18	TRBJ2-5	NA	TGTGCCAGCTCACCAAGAGAGACCCAGCACTTC	CASSPRETQHF
NA	TRBV19	TRBJ1-5	many	TGTGCCAGTAGCAGTGGGACAAATAATCAGCCCCAGCATTTT	CASSSGTNNQPQHF
NA	TRBV15	TRBJ2-1	NA	TGTGCCACCAGCACCCAGTTGGGGGCTGAGCAGTTCTTC	CATSTQLGAEQFF
NA	TRBV2	TRBJ2-2	many	TGTGCCAGCGGAGACAGGAGCGCCACCGGGGAGCTGTTTTTT	CASGDRSATGELFF
TRBD2	TRBV20-1	TRBJ2-5	few	TGCAGTGCTGGACTAGCGGTGGGGTATAGGGAGACCCAGTACTTC	CSAGLAVGYRETQYF
TRBD2	TRBV24-1	TRBJ2-2	NA	TGTGCCACCAGTGGTGGGACTAAGGACACCGGGGAGCTGTTTTTT	CATSGGTKDTGELFF
NA	TRBV5-8	TRBJ2-4	many	TGTGCCAGCAGCTTGGGGGAGGCCAAAAACATTCAGTACTTC	CASSLGEAKNIQYF